This T cell receptor (beta chain) is from a study of response to subunit inactivated influenza vaccine. Study-wide findings and caveats: Few new T cells, the authors suggested, are recruited by each seasonal influenza vaccination.

TCRdb itself ran the RT-PCR reads through MiXCR, one entry per CDR3 protein. The table has about 650,000 distinct CDR3 sequences, less than 15% seen once. Germline V CDR1 and CDR2: ENHRY, SYGVKD. V was cut by 0 bases and J by 5 bases, with 5 bases left in between. CDR3 length: 13 residues. Only a few counts were recorded for this clonotype. Its specificity is unknown. This rearrangement joins TRBV10-3 to TRBJ1-3; D remains ambiguous. The sequences come from PBMCs from blood, collected less than 15 days before vaccination. The TCR comes from a man aged 50-60 years who received an inactivated influenza vaccine. The CDR3, as DNA: TGTGCCATCAGTGAGTCTGGGAGAAACACCATATATTTT. Translating it yields CAISESGRNTIYF.